This TCR beta chain derives from a study of cytomegalovirus exposure and HLA in healthy donors. The trim removed 10 bases at V and 4 bases at J, leaving 8 bases unmatched. Per the germline V gene, CDR1 is MNHNS and CDR2 is SASEGT. This CDR3 has 14 residues. On this clone: Its antigen remains unknown.

Study-level findings and limits: Indistinguishable V segments such as TRBV6-2 and TRBV6-3 were excluded. It was in a later analysis that TCR association rates were seen to vary by HLA locus, highest for DRB1 and lowest for HLA-C. It was reported in a later analysis that an Asian-associated ancestry cluster showed fewer N-insertions than the approximately 670-donor mean.

It was with 60 Vbeta and 13 Jbeta primers that the PCR ran. Per the original methods: Unique TCR beta chains totaled roughly 80 million in a later count, with around 11 million of them shared. Profiled with immunoSEQ multiplex PCR; TCRdb holds only in-frame clones, not every one. The V and J calls and the clone size are those of that table, but D and trimming were determined from the DNA. The sample has roughly 190,000 clones, about 81% seen once. This sequence was found in a woman aged 18-29 years in good health and CMV-seronegative. The chain has TRBV6-1 and TRBJ2-7; 12 bases are a match to TRBD1. The source material was PBMCs. The CDR3 coding sequence is TGTGCCACCGAGGGGACAGGGGGCCGGTACGAGCAGTACTTC. Amino acids: CATEGTGGRYEQYF.